The 2 T cell receptor beta chains in this list originate from one sample, sequenced in a study of PD-1 blockade in classical Hodgkin lymphoma. All trial patients relapsed after autologous stem cell transplantation. Assay: immunoSEQ multiplex PCR; the TCRdb copy retains only in-frame clones and omits some. The sample has about 24,000 clones; about four fifths are singletons. The sample in question was peripheral blood mononuclear cells (PBMCs), obtained before the second cycle of nivolumab. Receptors originate from a human donor with classical Hodgkin lymphoma.

This chain joins TRBV27 and TRBJ2-3; D is unresolved. Germline CDR1 is MNHEY and CDR2 is SMNVEV (reference sequence). This CDR3 has 13 amino acids. V lost 2 bases and J 2 bases, leaving 5 bases between the germline ends. The CDR3 sequence is CASSLPFTDTQYF. CDR3 nucleotides: TGTGCCAGCAGTTTACCGTTCACAGATACGCAGTATTTT.

This chain links TRBV30 with TRBJ1-4, with D uncertain. The CDR3 extends over 14 amino acids. The germline V gene has CDR1 GTSNPN and CDR2 SVGIG (reference sequence). Trimming removed 2 bases at V and 3 bases at J, with 10 bases between. The CDR3 loop is CAWSSIRANEKLFF. The CDR3 bases are TGTGCCTGGAGTAGTATAAGGGCTAATGAAAAACTGTTTTTT.